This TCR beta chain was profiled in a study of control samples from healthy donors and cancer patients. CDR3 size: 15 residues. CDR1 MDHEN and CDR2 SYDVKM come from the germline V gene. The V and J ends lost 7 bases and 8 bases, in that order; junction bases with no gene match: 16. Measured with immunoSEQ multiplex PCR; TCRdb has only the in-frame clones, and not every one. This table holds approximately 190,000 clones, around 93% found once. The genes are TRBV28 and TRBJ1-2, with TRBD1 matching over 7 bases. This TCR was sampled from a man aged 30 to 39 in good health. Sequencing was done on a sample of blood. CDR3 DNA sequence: TGTGCCAGCACCTCCCCGGACAGGACGCTTTTGGGCTACACCTTC. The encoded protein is CASTSPDRTLLGYTF.